A selection of T cell receptor beta chains follows, all from one sample in a study of cytomegalovirus exposure and HLA in healthy donors. Some clones are missing from TCRdb's copy, which holds only in-frame ones; the method was immunoSEQ multiplex PCR. The table includes roughly 63,000 clones, approximately 75% detected once. The sequencing input was PBMCs. The origin of the receptors is a man between 50 and 59 years old in good health and CMV-seropositive. CDR3s include the opening cysteine and the closing phenylalanine or tryptophan. Fields, in order: D gene, V gene, clone size, J gene, CDR3 DNA, CDR3 protein. A D gene is named only where the DNA matches it firmly. Size is omitted from some rows. Given values are once, few, many or a class for expanded clones.

d_gene: -; v_gene: TRBV27; abundance: -; j_gene: TRBJ1-5; CDR3nt: TGTGCCAGCAGTTTTGGGGGGGCCGGGTATCAGCCCCAGCATTTT; CDR3aa: CASSFGGAGYQPQHF
d_gene: -; v_gene: TRBV5-5; abundance: -; j_gene: TRBJ1-3; CDR3nt: TGTGCCAGCAGCTTACGGGAGGGATCCTCTGGAAACACCATATATTTT; CDR3aa: CASSLREGSSGNTIYF
d_gene: TRBD1; v_gene: TRBV9; abundance: -; j_gene: TRBJ1-1; CDR3nt: TGTGCCAGCAGCGTAGAGGGACAGGGGGCGGCTCAAAGCACTGAAGCTTTCTTT; CDR3aa: CASSVEGQGAAQSTEAFF
d_gene: -; v_gene: TRBV7-2; abundance: -; j_gene: TRBJ2-7; CDR3nt: TGTGCCAGCAGCTTAGGCCTAGGGGGAAACTACGAGCAGTACTTC; CDR3aa: CASSLGLGGNYEQYF
d_gene: TRBD2; v_gene: TRBV10-1; abundance: -; j_gene: TRBJ2-3; CDR3nt: TGCGCCAGCAGTGTGACTAGCGGGACTCCCACAGATACGCAGTATTTT; CDR3aa: CASSVTSGTPTDTQYF
d_gene: TRBD2; v_gene: TRBV30; abundance: -; j_gene: TRBJ2-7; CDR3nt: TGTGCCTGGAGTGGCGGGACTAGCGGGCTTTACGAGCAGTACTTC; CDR3aa: CAWSGGTSGLYEQYF
d_gene: -; v_gene: TRBV11-2; abundance: -; j_gene: TRBJ1-3; CDR3nt: TGTGCCAGCAGCTCGGGGGTCGGGCGGAACACCATATATTTT; CDR3aa: CASSSGVGRNTIYF
d_gene: TRBD1; v_gene: TRBV10-3; abundance: -; j_gene: TRBJ1-1; CDR3nt: TGTGCCATCAGTGGGACAGGGGGAAGATACACTGAAGCTTTCTTT; CDR3aa: CAISGTGGRYTEAFF
d_gene: -; v_gene: TRBV19; abundance: -; j_gene: TRBJ2-2; CDR3nt: TGTGCCAGTAGTACGGGGACATTGAACACCGGGGAGCTGTTTTTT; CDR3aa: CASSTGTLNTGELFF
d_gene: TRBD1; v_gene: TRBV4-1; abundance: -; j_gene: TRBJ1-2; CDR3nt: TGCGCCAGCAACCAGCCCGGGACAGCTGTTTATGGCTACACCTTC; CDR3aa: CASNQPGTAVYGYTF
d_gene: TRBD1; v_gene: TRBV7-9; abundance: -; j_gene: TRBJ2-5; CDR3nt: TGTGCCAGCAGCTTAGAGGGGACAGAGTACTTC; CDR3aa: CASSLEGTEYF
d_gene: TRBD2; v_gene: TRBV9; abundance: -; j_gene: TRBJ2-1; CDR3nt: TGTGCCAGCAGCCGCTGGCGACTAGCGCAAACCTACAATGAGCAGTTCTTC; CDR3aa: CASSRWRLAQTYNEQFF
d_gene: -; v_gene: TRBV5-4; abundance: -; j_gene: TRBJ1-2; CDR3nt: TGTGCCAGCAGCCCTCTTGGCGGCGGGGCCTATGGCTACACCTTC; CDR3aa: CASSPLGGGAYGYTF
d_gene: TRBD2; v_gene: TRBV19; abundance: once; j_gene: TRBJ2-3; CDR3nt: TGTGCCAGTACCCGGGGAGGGGAGCTAGATACGCAGTATTTT; CDR3aa: CASTRGGELDTQYF
d_gene: -; v_gene: TRBV5-1; abundance: -; j_gene: TRBJ2-3; CDR3nt: TGCGCCAGCAGGTTCTCCCGGGACAACCCCACAGATACGCAGTATTTT; CDR3aa: CASRFSRDNPTDTQYF
d_gene: -; v_gene: TRBV29-1; abundance: few; j_gene: TRBJ1-1; CDR3nt: TGCAGCGTTGAACAGGGATCTGAAGCTTTCTTT; CDR3aa: CSVEQGSEAFF
d_gene: TRBD2; v_gene: TRBV5-1; abundance: -; j_gene: TRBJ2-7; CDR3nt: TGCGCCAGCAGCTTCATTAGCGGGGCCTACGAGCAGTACTTC; CDR3aa: CASSFISGAYEQYF
d_gene: -; v_gene: TRBV25-1; abundance: few; j_gene: TRBJ2-5; CDR3nt: TGTGCCAGCAGTCCACCACCCCGAGCTCTTGAGACCCAGTACTTC; CDR3aa: CASSPPPRALETQYF
d_gene: TRBD1; v_gene: TRBV25-1; abundance: few; j_gene: TRBJ1-4; CDR3nt: TGTGCCAGCAGTGCCGGGCAGGGACAGGGGAATGAAAAACTGTTTTTT; CDR3aa: CASSAGQGQGNEKLFF
d_gene: TRBD2; v_gene: TRBV19; abundance: -; j_gene: TRBJ2-1; CDR3nt: TGTGCCAGTAGTATAGGCCAAAGCGGGAGAGTCTCCTACAATGAGCAGTTCTTC; CDR3aa: CASSIGQSGRVSYNEQFF
d_gene: TRBD2; v_gene: TRBV6-1; abundance: -; j_gene: TRBJ2-2; CDR3nt: TGTGCCAGCAGACCTAGCGGGGTCAACACCGGGGAGCTGTTTTTT; CDR3aa: CASRPSGVNTGELFF
d_gene: TRBD1; v_gene: TRBV11-2; abundance: -; j_gene: TRBJ1-3; CDR3nt: TGTGCCAGCAGCTCTAAACAGGGGCGCTTCTCTGGAAACACCATATATTTT; CDR3aa: CASSSKQGRFSGNTIYF
d_gene: TRBD2; v_gene: TRBV10-2; abundance: -; j_gene: TRBJ2-1; CDR3nt: TGCGCCAGCACTGGACTAGCGGGGACCCACAATGAGCAGTTCTTC; CDR3aa: CASTGLAGTHNEQFF
d_gene: TRBD2; v_gene: TRBV2; abundance: few; j_gene: TRBJ2-2; CDR3nt: TGTGCCAGCAGGACTAGCGGGGTCACCGGGGAGCTGTTTTTT; CDR3aa: CASRTSGVTGELFF
d_gene: -; v_gene: TRBV14; abundance: -; j_gene: TRBJ1-2; CDR3nt: TGTGCCAGCAGCCAAGACCTCAACTATGGCTACACCTTC; CDR3aa: CASSQDLNYGYTF
d_gene: TRBD1; v_gene: TRBV19; abundance: -; j_gene: TRBJ2-6; CDR3nt: TGTGCCAGTAGTAGACAGGGGTCTGGGGCCAACGTCCTGACTTTC; CDR3aa: CASSRQGSGANVLTF
d_gene: TRBD1; v_gene: TRBV7-8; abundance: -; j_gene: TRBJ1-2; CDR3nt: TGTGCCAGCAGCTTAGGGCAGGGGGTAAGAGGCTACACCTTC; CDR3aa: CASSLGQGVRGYTF
d_gene: TRBD1; v_gene: TRBV2; abundance: -; j_gene: TRBJ1-4; CDR3nt: TGTGCCAGCTACCGAGGTCGGGCAGGGGGCGCCCATAATGAAAAACTGTTTTTT; CDR3aa: CASYRGRAGGAHNEKLFF
d_gene: -; v_gene: TRBV5-1; abundance: once; j_gene: TRBJ2-5; CDR3nt: TGCGCCAGCAGCTTGTCCCGGCTCGGGGGCCAAGAGACCCAGTACTTC; CDR3aa: CASSLSRLGGQETQYF
d_gene: -; v_gene: TRBV7-2; abundance: -; j_gene: TRBJ2-7; CDR3nt: TGTGCCAGCAGCTTAGATGGCATTAGCTCCGAGCAGTACTTC; CDR3aa: CASSLDGISSEQYF
d_gene: TRBD1; v_gene: TRBV7-3; abundance: -; j_gene: TRBJ2-1; CDR3nt: TGTGCCAGCAGCAGAGGAGGACAGGCCTACAATGAGCAGTTCTTC; CDR3aa: CASSRGGQAYNEQFF
d_gene: -; v_gene: TRBV14; abundance: -; j_gene: TRBJ1-1; CDR3nt: TGTGCCAGCAGCCAAGATTGGCTGGACGGGGAGAACACTGAAGCTTTCTTT; CDR3aa: CASSQDWLDGENTEAFF
d_gene: TRBD1; v_gene: TRBV5-1; abundance: -; j_gene: TRBJ2-7; CDR3nt: TGCGCCAGCTCGCCGGGGGGGACAGGGGTCTCCTACGAGCAGTACTTC; CDR3aa: CASSPGGTGVSYEQYF
d_gene: -; v_gene: TRBV5-1; abundance: -; j_gene: TRBJ1-1; CDR3nt: TGCGCCAGCAGGGATCACAGGAACACTGAAGCTTTCTTT; CDR3aa: CASRDHRNTEAFF
d_gene: -; v_gene: TRBV25-1; abundance: -; j_gene: TRBJ1-2; CDR3nt: TGTGCCAGCAGTATTACAGGTCCCGTGAATGGCTACACCTTC; CDR3aa: CASSITGPVNGYTF
d_gene: -; v_gene: TRBV7-2; abundance: -; j_gene: TRBJ2-7; CDR3nt: TGTGCCAGCAGCTTTGGAGGACTGGTTTCCTACGAGCAGTACTTC; CDR3aa: CASSFGGLVSYEQYF
d_gene: -; v_gene: TRBV11-3; abundance: -; j_gene: TRBJ2-2; CDR3nt: TGTGCCAGCAGACAGGATGCCACCGGGGAGCTGTTTTTT; CDR3aa: CASRQDATGELFF
d_gene: -; v_gene: TRBV29-1; abundance: -; j_gene: TRBJ2-3; CDR3nt: TGCAGCGTTGTGAGTAGCGCGGATACGCAGTATTTT; CDR3aa: CSVVSSADTQYF
d_gene: -; v_gene: TRBV7-9; abundance: -; j_gene: TRBJ2-6; CDR3nt: TGTGCCTCCCGGCCGACGAGGGAATTTGGGGCCAACGTCCTGACTTTC; CDR3aa: CASRPTREFGANVLTF
d_gene: -; v_gene: TRBV28; abundance: -; j_gene: TRBJ1-5; CDR3nt: TGTGCCAGCAGTTTAGGGGGGACCAATCAGCCCCAGCATTTT; CDR3aa: CASSLGGTNQPQHF
d_gene: -; v_gene: TRBV5-1; abundance: -; j_gene: TRBJ2-3; CDR3nt: TGCGCCAGCAGCCCCGCGGGGGACAAGAGGTCCCCCCAGTATTTT; CDR3aa: CASSPAGDKRSPQYF